These T cell receptor beta chains were read from a single sample in a study of cytomegalovirus exposure and HLA in healthy donors. Produced via immunoSEQ multiplex PCR; TCRdb's table is partial and in-frame only. The profile covers 150,000 to 200,000 clones, with around 87% appearing a single time and under 2% taken by the ten largest. Source material: PBMCs. Receptors originate from a woman in her late teens or twenties in good health and CMV-seronegative. Each CDR3 is given with its conserved first and last residue. Each record gives: J gene, D gene, V gene, CDR3 DNA, CDR3 protein. A D gene is named only where the DNA matches it firmly.

>TRBJ2-5|TRBD2|TRBV11-2
TGTGCCAGCAGCTCCACGACTAGCGGGAGGAGGGAGACCCAGTACTTC
CASSSTTSGRRETQYF
>TRBJ2-5|NA|TRBV2
TGTGCCAGCGCTCAGGGACGATCGGGAGAGCAGTACTTC
CASAQGRSGEQYF
>TRBJ2-7|NA|TRBV29-1
TGCAGCGTCGGCCCGGGTGGAACGACGGCCGAGCAGTACTTC
CSVGPGGTTAEQYF
>TRBJ1-6|NA|TRBV5-1
TGCGCCAGCCGACAGGTGAGGTTCGGCGCCTATAATTCACCCCTCCACTTT
CASRQVRFGAYNSPLHF
>TRBJ2-7|TRBD1|TRBV4-3
TGCGCCAGCAGCCAAGACCGGGACAGGGTATACGAGCAGTACTTC
CASSQDRDRVYEQYF
>TRBJ1-2|TRBD1|TRBV19
TGTGCCAGTAGTTCGCGAACCGGGACAGGGGTCTATGGCTACACCTTC
CASSSRTGTGVYGYTF
>TRBJ2-7|TRBD1|TRBV5-1
TGCGCCAGCGGACCGGGACAGGGCTCCTACGAGCAGTACTTC
CASGPGQGSYEQYF
>TRBJ2-7|NA|TRBV5-6
TGTGCCAGCAGCTTGACCTTCGCAGGTTTCGACGAGCAGTACTTC
CASSLTFAGFDEQYF
>TRBJ2-1|TRBD2|TRBV5-1
TGCGCCAGCAGCTTGGTGCGGGAGGTTACCAATGAGCAGTTCTTC
CASSLVREVTNEQFF
>TRBJ2-3|TRBD2|TRBV5-1
TGCGCCAGCAGCTCGCCCAAGCGGGGGACTAGCACAGATACGCAGTATTTT
CASSSPKRGTSTDTQYF
>TRBJ1-1|NA|TRBV6-1
TGTGCCAGCAGAACCGGGCCAGGGAGGACTGAAGCTTTCTTT
CASRTGPGRTEAFF